This T cell receptor beta chain stems from a study of blood T cells in healthy people across ages. Of note for this clonotype: A junction boundary mismatches the germline segment, possibly from a read error.

Then a second PCR, running roughly 7 to 12 cycles, was carried out with a sample-barcoded 5' primer and a J-beta primer mix. A template-switch adaptor with 12 random nucleotides tagged each cDNA molecule. Using its own MiXCR run on the 5' RACE reads, TCRdb lists one record per CDR3 protein. Of approximately 600,000 distinct CDR3 sequences in the sample, 58% were seen once. CDR1 and CDR2 from the germline V gene are DFQATT and SNEGSKA (reference sequence). This CDR3 has 16 amino acids. This receptor was taken from a man in his sixties in good health. Sequencing input: blood. The rearrangement joins TRBV20-1 to TRBJ2-6; TRBD2 agrees at 8 bases. Here the CDR3 reads CSASGLASSGANVPTF. The CDR3 DNA reads as TGCAGTGCTAGCGGACTAGCCTCCTCTGGGGCCAACGTCCCGACTTTC.